This TCR beta chain comes out of a study of blood T cell repertoires in COVID-19. In the study overall: Whether acute or convalescent, the COVID-19 samples came from the United States, Italy and Spain.

Sequenced by immunoSEQ multiplex PCR; TCRdb stores in-frame clones only, minus some. The sample has about 370,000 clones; around 89% are singletons. This clone is a singleton in its sample. Study members were between about 18 and 95 years old and lived in about two dozen US regions. Cohort allocation depended upon clinical history that participants reported. Recovered status in Cohort 3 required two negative PCRs, clearance, or symptom resolution. Germline CDR1 is LGHDT and CDR2 is YNNKEL (reference sequence). V was shortened by 2 bases and J by 9 bases, with 20 bases between the two germline ends. The CDR3 has 17 amino acids.

The receptor comes from a man in his late teens or twenties who had recovered from COVID-19. The chain has TRBV3-1 (or the pseudogene TRBV3-2) and TRBJ1-6; TRBD1 might be the D (5 bases). Sample: PBMCs or T cells enriched from blood (not recorded which). CDR3 in DNA: TGTGCCAGCAGCCAAACCGTAGGAGGGGCCACGGGTTCACCCCTCCACTTT. Translation: CASSQTVGGATGSPLHF.